Presented here are 10 T cell receptor beta chains from one specimen sequenced in a study of blood T cell repertoires in COVID-19. Assay: immunoSEQ multiplex PCR; the TCRdb copy retains only in-frame clones and omits some. The sample has about 90,000 clones, around 89% seen once; the top ten hold 2.5% to 3%. The sample taken for sequencing was peripheral blood. The receptors were gathered from a man between 45 and 60 years old with COVID-19, enrolled during active disease.

The chain combines TRBV6-5 with TRBJ1-5; weak D call: TRBD1 (5 bases). The CDR3 is 15 amino acids. CDR1 is MNHEY, CDR2 SVGAGI, per germline. With 6 bases removed from V and 7 bases from J, the gap between germline ends came to 19 bases. The CDR3 DNA is TGTGCCAGCAGCCGGGGCGGTGGGACTTACCAGCCCCAGCATTTT. Amino acids: CASSRGGGTYQPQHF.

J is TRBJ1-2 and V is TRBV27; a possible D gene is TRBD1 (6 bases). This CDR3 has 15 amino acids. The ends were cut back, 7 bases at V and 0 bases at J, with 15 bases in the middle. CDR1 is MNHEY and CDR2 is SMNVEV in the germline V gene (reference sequence). CDR3 coding DNA: TGTGCCAGCAAGGCAGGGGCCCGAACTAACTATGGCTACACCTTC. This gives the protein CASKAGARTNYGYTF.

The chain combines TRBV5-1 with TRBJ2-7, with D maybe TRBD2 (6 bases). The CDR3 loop spans 15 amino acids. V lost 1 base, J lost 0 bases, and 11 bases lay in between. In germline, CDR1 is SGHRS, CDR2 YFSETQ. Here the CDR3 reads CASSLQGLGSYEQYF. In DNA form, the CDR3 reads TGCGCCAGCAGCTTGCAGGGACTCGGCTCCTACGAGCAGTACTTC.

The CDR3 DNA reads TGTGCCAGCGCCCTCGGGTTGAACACTGAAGCTTTCTTT. Translating gives CASALGLNTEAFF. V usage is TRBV11-2 and J usage is TRBJ1-1; no firm D call. From germline, CDR1 is SGHAT and CDR2 FQNNGV. The CDR3 has 13 amino acids. V was cut by 8 bases and J by 0 bases, with 10 bases left in between.

The chain joins TRBV7-9 to TRBJ2-3, with 12 bases matching TRBD2. The J segment lost 10 bases and the V segment lost 6 bases, leaving 8 bases of the junction unmatched. Germline V gene sequence: CDR1 SEHNR, CDR2 FQNEAQ (reference sequence). The CDR3 spans 14 residues. This chain's CDR3 is CASSKATSGGPQYF. The CDR3 DNA reads TGTGCCAGCAGTAAGGCGACTAGCGGGGGACCGCAGTATTTT.

This clone was counted a single time. This chain joins TRBV30 and TRBJ2-1; 7 bases are shared with TRBD1. The CDR3 is 17 amino acids. CDR1 and CDR2 (germline): GTSNPN, SVGIG (reference sequence). Germline trimming cut 3 bases from V and 0 bases from J; bases unmatched to any gene: 11. The CDR3 loop is CAWSVGQPYLSYNEQFF. The CDR3 DNA follows: TGTGCCTGGAGCGTGGGACAGCCCTACCTCTCCTACAATGAGCAGTTCTTC.

This clone was seen more than once but under ten times. V and J are TRBV7-2 and TRBJ2-2; 13 positions match TRBD2. Germline V gives CDR1 SGHTA, CDR2 FQGNSA. The CDR3 loop spans 16 amino acids. V trimming: 6 bases; J trimming: 3 bases; junction bases outside the gene matches: 4. The CDR3 sequence: CASRRLAGGYTGELFF. CDR3 sequence (DNA): TGTGCCAGCAGGCGACTAGCGGGGGGATACACCGGGGAGCTGTTTTTT.

J is TRBJ1-2 and V is TRBV5-5; 7 positions match TRBD1. The CDR3 spans 13 residues. V lost 2 bases and J lost 3; bases outside the gene matches: 1. Germline assignment: CDR1 SGHKS and CDR2 YYEKEE (reference sequence). DNA of the CDR3: TGTGCCAGCAGCTTTGACAGGGACTATGGCTACACCTTC. Amino acid sequence: CASSFDRDYGYTF.

Note on this clone: An end of the junction does not agree with germline; a read error may underlie this. The chain combines TRBV7-7 with TRBJ1-1; possible D gene TRBD1, 6 bases. Germline V gene data show CDR1 as SSHAT and CDR2 as FNYEAQ (reference sequence). This CDR3 is built from 13 residues. The CDR3 is CASSKGQSTEAFF. As DNA, the CDR3 is TGTGCTAGCAGCAAAGGACAGAGCACTGAAGCTTTCTTT.

The CDR3 bases are TGTGCCTGGACCGGGACAGGGGCGCGGGGCTACACCTTC. This sequence encodes CAWTGTGARGYTF. This chain joins TRBV30 and TRBJ1-2; 10 positions agree with TRBD1. The V gene's germline CDR1 is GTSNPN and CDR2 SVGIG (reference sequence). This CDR3 spans 13 amino acids. The ends lost 4 bases at V and 8 bases at J; junction bases unmatched: 7.